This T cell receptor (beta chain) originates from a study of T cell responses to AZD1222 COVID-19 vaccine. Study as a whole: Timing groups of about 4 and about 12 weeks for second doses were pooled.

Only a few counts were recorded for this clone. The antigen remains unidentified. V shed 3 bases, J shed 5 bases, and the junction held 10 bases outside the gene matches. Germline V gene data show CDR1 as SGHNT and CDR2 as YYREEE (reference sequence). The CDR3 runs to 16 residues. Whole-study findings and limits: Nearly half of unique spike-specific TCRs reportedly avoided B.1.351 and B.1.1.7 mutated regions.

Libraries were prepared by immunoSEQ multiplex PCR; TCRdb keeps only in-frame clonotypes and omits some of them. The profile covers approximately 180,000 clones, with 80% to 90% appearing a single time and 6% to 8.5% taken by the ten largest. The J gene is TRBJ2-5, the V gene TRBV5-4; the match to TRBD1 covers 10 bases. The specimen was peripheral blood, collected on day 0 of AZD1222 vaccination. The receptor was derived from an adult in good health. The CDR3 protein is CASSSGPGQGRETQYF. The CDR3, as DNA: TGTGCCAGCAGCTCCGGGCCGGGACAGGGGCGCGAGACCCAGTACTTC.